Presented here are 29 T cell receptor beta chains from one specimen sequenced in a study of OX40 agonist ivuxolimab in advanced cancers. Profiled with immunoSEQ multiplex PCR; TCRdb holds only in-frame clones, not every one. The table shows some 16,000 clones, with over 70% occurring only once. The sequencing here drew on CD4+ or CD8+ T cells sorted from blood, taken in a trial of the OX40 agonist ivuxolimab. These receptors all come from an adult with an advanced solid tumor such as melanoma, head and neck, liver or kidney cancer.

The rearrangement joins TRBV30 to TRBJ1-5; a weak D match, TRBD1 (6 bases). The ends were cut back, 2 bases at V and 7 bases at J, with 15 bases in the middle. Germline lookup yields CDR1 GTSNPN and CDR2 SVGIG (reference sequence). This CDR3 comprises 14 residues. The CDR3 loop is CAWSTAGARQPQHF. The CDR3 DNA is TGTGCCTGGAGTACCGCGGGGGCGCGGCAGCCCCAGCATTTT.

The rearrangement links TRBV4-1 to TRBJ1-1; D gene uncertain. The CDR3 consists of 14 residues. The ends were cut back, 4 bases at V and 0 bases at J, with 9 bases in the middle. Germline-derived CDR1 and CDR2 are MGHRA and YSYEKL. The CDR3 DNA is TGCGCCAGCAGCCTATGGGGAGTGAACACTGAAGCTTTCTTT. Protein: CASSLWGVNTEAFF.

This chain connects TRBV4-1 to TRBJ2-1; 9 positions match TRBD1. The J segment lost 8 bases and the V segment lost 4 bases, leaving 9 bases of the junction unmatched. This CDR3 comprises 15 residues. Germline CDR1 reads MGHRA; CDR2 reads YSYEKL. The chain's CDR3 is CASSLRDRALDEQFF. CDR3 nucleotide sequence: TGCGCCAGCAGCCTCCGGGACAGGGCATTGGATGAGCAGTTCTTC.

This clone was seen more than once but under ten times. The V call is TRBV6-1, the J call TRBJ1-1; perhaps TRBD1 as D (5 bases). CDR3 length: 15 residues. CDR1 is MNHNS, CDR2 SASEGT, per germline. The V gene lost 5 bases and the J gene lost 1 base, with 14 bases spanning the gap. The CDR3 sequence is CASSPPGEPNTEAFF. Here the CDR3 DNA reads TGTGCCAGCAGTCCCCCGGGGGAGCCGAACACTGAAGCTTTCTTT.

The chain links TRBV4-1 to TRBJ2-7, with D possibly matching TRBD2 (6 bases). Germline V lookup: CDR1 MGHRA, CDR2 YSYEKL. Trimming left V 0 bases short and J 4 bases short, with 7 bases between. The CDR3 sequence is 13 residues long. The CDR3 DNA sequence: TGCGCCAGCAGCCAAGATGGAGGGTACGAGCAGTACTTC. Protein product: CASSQDGGYEQYF.

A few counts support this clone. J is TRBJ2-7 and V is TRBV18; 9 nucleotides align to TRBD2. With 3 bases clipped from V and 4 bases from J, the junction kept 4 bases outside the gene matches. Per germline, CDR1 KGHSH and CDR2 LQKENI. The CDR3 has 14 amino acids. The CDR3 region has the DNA TGTGCCAGCTCACCTGGCCTAGCGGGGTACGAGCAGTACTTC. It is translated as CASSPGLAGYEQYF.

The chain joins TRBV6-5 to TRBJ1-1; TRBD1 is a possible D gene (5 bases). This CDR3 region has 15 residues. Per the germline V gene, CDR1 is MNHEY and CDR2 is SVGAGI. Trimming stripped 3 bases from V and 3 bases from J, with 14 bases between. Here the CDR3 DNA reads TGTGCCAGCAGTTATAGGTCGGGGCTTTACACTGAAGCTTTCTTT. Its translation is CASSYRSGLYTEAFF.

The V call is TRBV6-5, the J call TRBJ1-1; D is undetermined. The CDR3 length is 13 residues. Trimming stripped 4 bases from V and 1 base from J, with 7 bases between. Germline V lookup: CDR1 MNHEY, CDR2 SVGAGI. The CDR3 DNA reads TGTGCCAGCAGTTTATCCGAGAACACTGAAGCTTTCTTT. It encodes CASSLSENTEAFF.

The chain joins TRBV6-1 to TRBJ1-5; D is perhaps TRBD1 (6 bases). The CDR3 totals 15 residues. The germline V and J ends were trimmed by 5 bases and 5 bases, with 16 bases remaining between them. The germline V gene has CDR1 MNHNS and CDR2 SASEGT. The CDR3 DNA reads TGTGCCAGCAGTATTCACAGGGCCGTGGATCAGCCCCAGCATTTT. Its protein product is CASSIHRAVDQPQHF.

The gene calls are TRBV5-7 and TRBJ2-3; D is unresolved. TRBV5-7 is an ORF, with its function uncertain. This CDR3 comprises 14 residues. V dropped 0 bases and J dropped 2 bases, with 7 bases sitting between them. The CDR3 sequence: CASSLEGNTDTQYF. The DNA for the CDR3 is TGTGCCAGCAGCTTGGAAGGTAACACAGATACGCAGTATTTT.

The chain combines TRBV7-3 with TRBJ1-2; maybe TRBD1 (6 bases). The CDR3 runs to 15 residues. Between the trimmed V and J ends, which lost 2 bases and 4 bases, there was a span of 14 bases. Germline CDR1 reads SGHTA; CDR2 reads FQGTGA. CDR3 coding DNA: TGTGCCAGCAGCTTAGTCGGGGGCAGCGGCTATGGCTACACCTTC. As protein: CASSLVGGSGYGYTF. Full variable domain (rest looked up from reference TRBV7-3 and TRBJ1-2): GAGVSQTPSNKVTEKGKYVELRCDPISGHTALYWYRQSLGQGPEFLIYFQGTGAADDSGLPNDRFFAVRPEGSVSTLKIQRTERGDSAVYLCASSLVGGSGYGYTFGSGTRLTVV.

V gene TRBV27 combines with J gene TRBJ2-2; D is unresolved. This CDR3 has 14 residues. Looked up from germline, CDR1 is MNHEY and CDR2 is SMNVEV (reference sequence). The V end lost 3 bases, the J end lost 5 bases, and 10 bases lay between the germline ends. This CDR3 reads CASSFSSGTGELFF. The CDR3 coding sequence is TGTGCCAGCAGTTTCTCTTCTGGGACCGGGGAGCTGTTTTTT.

The CDR3 here is CASSLSPGAVIEAFF. DNA of the CDR3: TGTGCCAGCAGTTTATCTCCAGGGGCCGTTATTGAAGCTTTCTTT. The chain carries TRBV27 and TRBJ1-1; D may be TRBD1 (6 bases). Germline CDR1 reads MNHEY; CDR2 reads SMNVEV (reference sequence). Trimming pared 0 bases from V and 7 bases from J, leaving 15 bases between. CDR3 length: 15 amino acids.

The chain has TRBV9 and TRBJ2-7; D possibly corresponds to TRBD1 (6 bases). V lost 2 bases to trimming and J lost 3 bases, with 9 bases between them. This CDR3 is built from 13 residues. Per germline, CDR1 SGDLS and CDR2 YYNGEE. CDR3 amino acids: CASSVDSDYEQYF. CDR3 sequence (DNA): TGTGCCAGCAGCGTGGACAGTGACTACGAGCAGTACTTC.

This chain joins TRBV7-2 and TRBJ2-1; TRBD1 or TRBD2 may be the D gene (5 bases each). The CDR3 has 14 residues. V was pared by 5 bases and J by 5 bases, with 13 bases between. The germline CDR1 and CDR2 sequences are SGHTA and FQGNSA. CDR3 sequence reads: CASSEPGPNNEQFF. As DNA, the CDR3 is TGTGCCAGCAGCGAACCGGGACCAAACAATGAGCAGTTCTTC.

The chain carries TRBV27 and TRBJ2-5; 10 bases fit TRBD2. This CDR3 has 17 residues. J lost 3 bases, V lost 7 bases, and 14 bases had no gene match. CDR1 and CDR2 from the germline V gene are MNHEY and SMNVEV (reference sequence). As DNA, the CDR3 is TGTGCCAGCACCTGGCTGCCTACTAGCGGGGCTAAAGAGACCCAGTACTTC. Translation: CASTWLPTSGAKETQYF.

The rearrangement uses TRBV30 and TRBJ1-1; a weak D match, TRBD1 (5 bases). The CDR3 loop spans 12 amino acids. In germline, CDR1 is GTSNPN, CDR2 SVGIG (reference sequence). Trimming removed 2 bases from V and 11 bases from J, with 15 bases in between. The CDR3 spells CAWSPGGAGAFF. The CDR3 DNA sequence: TGTGCCTGGAGTCCTGGCGGGGCGGGGGCTTTCTTT.

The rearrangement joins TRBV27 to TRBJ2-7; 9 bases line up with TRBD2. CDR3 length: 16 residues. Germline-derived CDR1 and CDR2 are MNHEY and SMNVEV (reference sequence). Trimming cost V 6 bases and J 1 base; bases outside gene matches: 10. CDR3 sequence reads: CASSFSAGGMSYEQYF. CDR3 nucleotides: TGTGCCAGCAGCTTTTCCGCGGGGGGGATGTCCTACGAGCAGTACTTC.

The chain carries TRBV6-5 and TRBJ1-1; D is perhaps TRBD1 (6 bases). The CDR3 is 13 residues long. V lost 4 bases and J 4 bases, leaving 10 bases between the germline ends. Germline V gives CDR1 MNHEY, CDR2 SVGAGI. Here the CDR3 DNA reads TGTGCCAGCAGTTTGGGCAGGGGCACTGAAGCTTTCTTT. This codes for CASSLGRGTEAFF.

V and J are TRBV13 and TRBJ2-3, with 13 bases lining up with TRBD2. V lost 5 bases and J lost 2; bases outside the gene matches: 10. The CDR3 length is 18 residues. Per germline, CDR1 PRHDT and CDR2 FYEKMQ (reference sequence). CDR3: CASSPVTGLAGDTDTQYF. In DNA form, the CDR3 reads TGTGCCAGCAGCCCCGTAACCGGACTAGCGGGAGACACAGATACGCAGTATTTT. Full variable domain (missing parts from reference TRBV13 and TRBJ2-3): AAGVIQSPRHLIKEKRETATLKCYPIPRHDTVYWYQQGPGQDPQFLISFYEKMQSDKGSIPDRFSAQQFSDYHSELNMSSLELGDSALYFCASSPVTGLAGDTDTQYFGPGTRLTVL.

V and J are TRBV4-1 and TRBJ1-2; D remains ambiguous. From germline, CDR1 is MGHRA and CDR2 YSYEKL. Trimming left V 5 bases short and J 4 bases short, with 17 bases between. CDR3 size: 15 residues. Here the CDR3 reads CASSMDPRTAYGYTF. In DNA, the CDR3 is TGCGCCAGCAGCATGGATCCAAGAACAGCCTATGGCTACACCTTC.

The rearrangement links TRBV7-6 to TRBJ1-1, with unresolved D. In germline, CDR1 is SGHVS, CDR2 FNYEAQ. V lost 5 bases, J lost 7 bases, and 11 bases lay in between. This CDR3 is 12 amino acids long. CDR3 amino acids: CASSPATDEAFF. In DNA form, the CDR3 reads TGTGCCAGCAGCCCCGCAACAGATGAAGCTTTCTTT.

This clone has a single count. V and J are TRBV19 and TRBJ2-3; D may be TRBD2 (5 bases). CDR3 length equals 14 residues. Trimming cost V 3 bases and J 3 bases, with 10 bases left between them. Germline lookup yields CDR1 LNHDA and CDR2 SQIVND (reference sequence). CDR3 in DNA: TGTGCCAGTAGTATCGGGGTGGGAACAGATACGCAGTATTTT. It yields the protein CASSIGVGTDTQYF.

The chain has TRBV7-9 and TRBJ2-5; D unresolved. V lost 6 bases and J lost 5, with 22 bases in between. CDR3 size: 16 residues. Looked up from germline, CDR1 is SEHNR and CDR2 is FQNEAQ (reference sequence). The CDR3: CASRTGSGLEGETQYF. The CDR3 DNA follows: TGTGCCAGCAGAACTGGTTCCGGGCTCGAAGGGGAGACCCAGTACTTC.

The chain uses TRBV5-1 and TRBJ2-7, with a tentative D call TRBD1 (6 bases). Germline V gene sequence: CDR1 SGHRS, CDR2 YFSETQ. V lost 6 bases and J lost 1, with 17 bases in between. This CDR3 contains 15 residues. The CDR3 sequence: CASTLGQGLSYEQYF. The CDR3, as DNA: TGCGCCAGCACCCTAGGGCAGGGGCTATCCTACGAGCAGTACTTC.

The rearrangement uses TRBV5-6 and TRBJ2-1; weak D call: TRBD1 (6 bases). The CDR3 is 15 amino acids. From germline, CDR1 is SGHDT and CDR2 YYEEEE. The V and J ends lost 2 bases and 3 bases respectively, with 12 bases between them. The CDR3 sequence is CASSFGTGLYNEQFF. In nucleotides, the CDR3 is TGTGCCAGCAGCTTTGGAACAGGGCTCTACAATGAGCAGTTCTTC.

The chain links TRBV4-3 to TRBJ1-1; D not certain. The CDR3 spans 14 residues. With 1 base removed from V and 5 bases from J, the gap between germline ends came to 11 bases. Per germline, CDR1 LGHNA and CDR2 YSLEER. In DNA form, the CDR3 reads TGCGCCAGCAGCCAAGTAGCCGACGGAACTGAAGCTTTCTTT. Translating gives CASSQVADGTEAFF.

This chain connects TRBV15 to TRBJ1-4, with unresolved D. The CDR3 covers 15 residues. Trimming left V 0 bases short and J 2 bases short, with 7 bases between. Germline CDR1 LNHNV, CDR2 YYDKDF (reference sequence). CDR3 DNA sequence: TGTGCCACCAGCAGAGAGGAGGCCACTAATGAAAAACTGTTTTTT. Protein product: CATSREEATNEKLFF.

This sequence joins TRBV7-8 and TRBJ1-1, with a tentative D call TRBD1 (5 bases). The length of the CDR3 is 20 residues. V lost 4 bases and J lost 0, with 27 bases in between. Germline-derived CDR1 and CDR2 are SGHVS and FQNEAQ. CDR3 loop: CASSSPRGVGLGLVNTEAFF. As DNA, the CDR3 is TGTGCCAGCAGCTCACCGCGGGGCGTGGGTCTAGGGTTGGTGAACACTGAAGCTTTCTTT.